These 29 T cell receptor beta chains were sequenced from one sample in a study of T-cell reconstitution after alpha-beta-depleted transplantation in children. A TCRbeta library incorporating unique molecular identifiers was prepared. TCRdb called the PCR reads again in MiXCR, with one record for every CDR3 protein. The sample has 500,000 to 600,000 distinct CDR3 sequences, 32% seen once. Sequences were derived from PBMCs from the stem cell graft donor, sampled from the stem cell graft. The receptor set was obtained from a human donor who donated a stem cell graft to a child with aplastic anemia.

The rearrangement joins TRBV6-2 or TRBV6-3 to TRBJ1-1; D gene unclear. Germline V gene lookup returns CDR1 MNHEY and CDR2 SVGEGT. This CDR3 is 14 amino acids long. The V and J ends lost 3 bases and 5 bases respectively, with 13 bases between them. CDR3: CASSYNKGITEAFF. The CDR3 DNA reads as TGTGCCAGCAGTTATAACAAGGGCATAACTGAAGCTTTCTTT.

This clonotype was counted once. The chain recombines TRBV24-1 with TRBJ2-5; 12 nucleotides agree with TRBD2. Losses at the gene ends were 3 bases for V and 0 bases for J; bases not matched to a gene: 7. Germline values: CDR1 KGHDR, CDR2 SFDVKD. This CDR3 has 18 amino acids. CDR3 nucleotide sequence: TGTGCCACCAGTGATCCTTCTAGCGGGAGGGCTCACCAAGAGACCCAGTACTTC. As protein: CATSDPSSGRAHQETQYF.

The table lists this clonotype with a few counts. This chain uses TRBV20-1 with TRBJ2-7; the match to TRBD2 covers 8 bases. The J segment lost 2 bases and the V segment lost 5 bases, leaving 11 bases of the junction unmatched. The germline V gene encodes CDR1 DFQATT and CDR2 SNEGSKA (reference sequence). The CDR3 has 15 residues. Here the CDR3 reads CSAGHQLADAYEQYF. The CDR3 bases are TGCAGTGCTGGGCACCAACTAGCGGACGCCTACGAGCAGTACTTC.

This clonotype was seen only a few times. The chain links TRBV20-1 to TRBJ2-3, with a tentative D call TRBD1 (6 bases). V lost 4 bases, J lost 4 bases, and 21 bases lay in between. Germline V gene data show CDR1 as DFQATT and CDR2 as SNEGSKA (reference sequence). The CDR3 extends over 16 amino acids. The CDR3 DNA sequence: TGCAGTGCTACCGGGACAAAGAGATTGTTCGCAGATACGCAGTATTTT. Residues: CSATGTKRLFADTQYF.

This clonotype was recorded many times. This chain connects TRBV12-3 or TRBV12-4 to TRBJ1-2; D might be TRBD1 (5 bases). V lost 6 bases, J lost 2 bases, and 16 bases lay in between. CDR3 size: 15 residues. CDR3 in DNA: TGTGCCAGCAGACCCCGGGGCCAGGCCAACTATGGCTACACCTTC. Protein product: CASRPRGQANYGYTF.

This clonotype was seen a handful of times. This rearrangement joins TRBV7-2 to TRBJ1-2; D remains ambiguous. The germline gives CDR1 SGHTA, CDR2 FQGNSA. This CDR3 comprises 13 residues. V was pared by 5 bases and J by 4 bases, with 11 bases between. CDR3 sequence: CASSHSILYGYTF. CDR3 sequence (DNA): TGTGCCAGCAGCCACAGTATCCTCTATGGCTACACCTTC.

The J gene is TRBJ1-2, the V gene TRBV18; TRBD1 matches at 10 bases. The CDR3 has 16 amino acids. The germline V gene has CDR1 KGHSH and CDR2 LQKENI. Trimming at V came to 6 bases and at J to 8 bases, leaving 15 bases not matched to a gene. CDR3 nucleotide sequence: TGTGCCAGCTCCGCAGAGCGGGACAGGGGTCGGCAAGGCTACACCTTC. It codes for CASSAERDRGRQGYTF.

In its sample, this clonotype was seen a few times. V gene TRBV27 combines with J gene TRBJ1-2; weak D call: TRBD1 (5 bases). Germline-derived CDR1 and CDR2 are MNHEY and SMNVEV (reference sequence). The CDR3 spans 16 residues. The V end lost 9 bases, the J end lost 7 bases, and 27 bases lay between the germline ends. CDR3 nucleotides: TGTGCCAGTAAAGTAGTCTCGGGACCCTCAGGTGGTGGCTACACCTTC. It codes for CASKVVSGPSGGGYTF.

This clonotype occurred a few times. V and J are TRBV5-5 and TRBJ2-7; 7 nucleotides align to TRBD1. CDR1 is SGHKS, CDR2 YYEKEE, per germline (reference sequence). The CDR3 spans 11 residues. V lost 7 bases to trimming and J lost 3 bases; unmatched junction nucleotides: 1. The CDR3 DNA is TGTGCCAGCGACAGGGACTACGAGCAGTACGTC. Translating gives CASDRDYEQYV.

This clonotype was detected only a few times. The chain joins TRBV29-1 to TRBJ2-1, with D uncertain. Trimming removed 0 bases from V and 0 bases from J, with 9 bases in between. Germline V gene data show CDR1 as SQVTM and CDR2 as ANQGSEA. This CDR3 spans 15 amino acids. Written as DNA, the CDR3 is TGCAGCGTTGAAGATAGACGGTCCTCCTACAATGAGCAGTTCTTC. It codes for CSVEDRRSSYNEQFF.

This clonotype was seen ten or more times. The chain carries TRBV5-3 and TRBJ2-7, with 12 bases fitting TRBD1. TRBV5-3 is sorted into the ORF group, with uncertain function. V lost 0 bases, J lost 2 bases, and 3 bases stayed unmatched. The CDR3 runs 16 residues. The CDR3 DNA reads TGTGCCAGAAGCTTGGCCGGGACAGGGGGCGCCTACGAGCAGTACGTC. Encoded protein: CARSLAGTGGAYEQYV.

The chain uses TRBV11-2 and TRBJ2-7; 11 bases match TRBD2. J lost 4 bases, V lost 4 bases, and 3 bases had no gene match. The V gene's germline CDR1 is SGHAT and CDR2 FQNNGV. The CDR3 has 14 residues. The CDR3 protein is CASSSGLAVYEQYF. CDR3 DNA: TGTGCCAGCAGCTCGGGACTAGCGGTTTACGAGCAGTACTTC.

This CDR3 is CASRSTGTVFSYEQYV. In DNA form, the CDR3 reads TGTGCCAGCAGAAGCACCGGGACAGTATTCTCCTATGAGCAGTACGTC. The J gene is TRBJ2-7, the V gene TRBV6-1; 7 bases map to TRBD1. There are 16 residues in the CDR3. Germline V CDR1 and CDR2: MNHNS, SASEGT.

The J gene is TRBJ1-1, the V gene TRBV25-1, with 8 bases fitting TRBD1. V was clipped by 11 bases and J by 7 bases; unmatched bases: 9. Germline V gene data show CDR1 as MGHDK and CDR2 as SYGVNS. This CDR3 is 12 amino acids long. The CDR3 reads CAFSKGTGEAFF. In nucleotides, the CDR3 is TGTGCCTTCTCAAAGGGGACAGGTGAAGCTTTCTTT. Looking up the rest from reference TRBV25-1 and TRBJ1-1 gives the full variable domain: EADIYQTPRYLVIGTGKKITLECSQTMGHDKMYWYQQDPGMELHLIHYSYGVNSTEKGDLSSESTVSRIRTEHFPLTLESARPSHTSQYLCAFSKGTGEAFFGQGTRLTVV.

There are many counts of this clonotype. This chain links TRBV11-2 with TRBJ1-5; TRBD1 matches at 7 bases. CDR3 length equals 17 residues. Germline assignment: CDR1 SGHAT and CDR2 FQNNGV. With 1 base clipped from V and 5 bases from J, the junction kept 11 bases outside the gene matches. The CDR3: CASSLGQGGLLHQPQHF. CDR3 nucleotide sequence: TGTGCCAGCAGCTTAGGCCAGGGGGGCCTTCTGCATCAGCCCCAGCATTTT.

This clonotype was picked up a small number of times. This rearrangement joins TRBV6-2 or TRBV6-3 to TRBJ2-7; no clear D. Trimming pared 5 bases from V and 5 bases from J, leaving 13 bases between. Germline CDR1 MNHEY, CDR2 SVGEGT. The CDR3 runs 13 residues. CDR3 DNA sequence: TGTGCCAGCAGTCCCCGAAGGGTCGACGAGCAGTACGTC. Translating gives CASSPRRVDEQYV.

J is TRBJ2-1 and V is TRBV5-1; no clear D gene. Germline CDR1 and CDR2: SGHRS and YFSETQ. V was trimmed by 4 bases and J by 2 bases, leaving 10 bases between them. The CDR3 runs to 14 residues. The CDR3 is CASSPGSAYNEQFF. In DNA, the CDR3 is TGCGCCAGCAGCCCCGGTTCTGCCTACAATGAGCAGTTCTTC.

This clonotype occurred a few times. The gene calls are TRBV9 and TRBJ2-7; TRBD2 matches 10 bases. The CDR3 has 15 amino acids. The germline CDR1 and CDR2 sequences are SGDLS and YYNGEE. Trimming at V came to 0 bases and at J to 3 bases, leaving 3 bases not matched to a gene. CDR3 nucleotide sequence: TGTGCCAGCAGCGTAGGGCTAGCGGGAGTCTACGAGCAGTACTTC. It encodes CASSVGLAGVYEQYF.

The rearrangement joins TRBV11-1 to TRBJ2-6; D assignment may be TRBD1 or TRBD2 (5 bases each). Germline-derived CDR1 and CDR2 are SGHAT and FQDESV (reference sequence). Trimming pared 6 bases from V and 0 bases from J, leaving 18 bases between. There are 18 residues in the CDR3. Here the CDR3 reads CASRRDLGVNSGANVLTF. The CDR3 region has the DNA TGTGCCAGCAGAAGGGATTTGGGGGTAAACTCTGGGGCCAACGTCCTGACTTTC.

This chain connects TRBV7-2 to TRBJ2-1, with D unclear. V was pared by 5 bases and J by 8 bases, with 16 bases between. There are 14 residues in the CDR3. In germline, CDR1 is SGHTA, CDR2 FQGNSA. Here the CDR3 DNA reads TGTGCCAGCAGCAACCCCCGGCGCGCAGATGAGCAGTTCTTC. It codes for CASSNPRRADEQFF.

The chain combines TRBV12-3 or TRBV12-4 with TRBJ2-2; 9 nucleotides align to TRBD1. The J segment lost 7 bases and the V segment lost 3 bases, leaving 6 bases of the junction unmatched. The CDR3 has 15 amino acids. For the CDR3, the DNA is TGTGCCAGCAGTTTTTTAACAGGGGGCGGCGGGGAGCTGTTTTTT. Amino acid sequence: CASSFLTGGGGELFF.

Written as DNA, the CDR3 is TGTGCCAGCAGCTTGGGCTGGACAGAGAAGAATGAAAAACTGTTTTTT. Translating it yields CASSLGWTEKNEKLFF. The V and J genes are TRBV7-9 and TRBJ1-4; possibly TRBD1 for D (6 bases). V was trimmed by 3 bases and J by 5 bases, leaving 16 bases between them. CDR3 length: 16 amino acids. CDR1 and CDR2 (germline): SEHNR, FQNEAQ (reference sequence). The complete variable domain, with remaining parts taken from reference TRBV7-9 and TRBJ1-4, reads DTGVSQNPRHKITKRGQNVTFRCDPISEHNRLYWYRQTLGQGPEFLTYFQNEAQLEKSRLLSDRFSAERPKGSFSTLEIQRTEQGDSAMYLCASSLGWTEKNEKLFFGSGTQLSVL.

The chain recombines TRBV20-1 with TRBJ2-2; 7 bases align to TRBD1. The V and J ends lost 0 bases and 5 bases, in that order; junction bases with no gene match: 6. The CDR3 spans 15 residues. Germline loops: CDR1 DFQATT, CDR2 SNEGSKA (reference sequence). Here the CDR3 reads CSARDPRGMTGELFF. CDR3 nucleotide sequence: TGCAGTGCTAGAGATCCCAGGGGGATGACCGGGGAGCTGTTTTTT.

This chain links TRBV12-3 or TRBV12-4 with TRBJ2-1, with D possibly being TRBD2 (6 bases). V lost 6 bases and J lost 8, with 20 bases in between. This CDR3 has 15 residues. CDR3 sequence (DNA): TGTGCCAGCAGCCTCCGGGACTTAGGATCCGATGAGCAGTTCTTC. It specifies CASSLRDLGSDEQFF.

This clonotype was counted only a few times. The chain joins TRBV20-1 to TRBJ2-7, with D uncertain. V lost 6 bases and J 0 bases, leaving 12 bases between the germline ends. The germline CDR1 and CDR2 sequences are DFQATT and SNEGSKA (reference sequence). The CDR3 totals 13 residues. CDR3 sequence: CSAVSVSSYEQYF. In nucleotides, the CDR3 is TGCAGTGCCGTCTCAGTAAGCTCCTACGAGCAGTACTTC.

The V call is TRBV5-1, the J call TRBJ1-1; 7 bases are shared with TRBD1. After removal of 2 bases from V and 5 bases from J, the junction contained 9 bases not matched to a gene. The CDR3 is 15 amino acids. Germline lookup yields CDR1 SGHRS and CDR2 YFSETQ. The CDR3 nucleotides are TGCGCCAGCAGCTTCTCACAGGGGATTTTGACTGAAGCTTTCTTT. This translates into CASSFSQGILTEAFF.

This chain uses TRBV29-1 with TRBJ2-7, with D tentatively TRBD1 or TRBD2 (7 bases each). Germline V gene sequence: CDR1 SQVTM, CDR2 ANQGSEA. The CDR3 totals 15 residues. The CDR3 reads CPPKGAGAGRDEQYF. The CDR3, as DNA: TGCCCACCAAAGGGGGCCGGCGCAGGGAGGGACGAGCAGTACTTC.

This clonotype has just a few counts. This rearrangement joins TRBV27 to TRBJ1-2; 8 bases match TRBD1. This CDR3 comprises 14 residues. Trimming took 3 bases from V and 7 from J; bases not matched to a gene: 7. The germline V gene has CDR1 MNHEY and CDR2 SMNVEV (reference sequence). Here the CDR3 DNA reads TGTGCCAGCAGTTTCTCCCAGGGGGCGGTTGGCTACACCTTC. Amino acid sequence: CASSFSQGAVGYTF.

The V gene is TRBV11-2, the J gene TRBJ2-7, with 8 bases lining up with TRBD2. The length of the CDR3 is 15 residues. Germline V gene data show CDR1 as SGHAT and CDR2 as FQNNGV. Germline trimming cut 1 base from V and 1 base from J; bases unmatched to any gene: 3. CDR3 sequence (DNA): TGTGCCAGCAGCTTAGGCGGGGGGATATCCTACGAGCAGTACGTC. It specifies CASSLGGGISYEQYV.